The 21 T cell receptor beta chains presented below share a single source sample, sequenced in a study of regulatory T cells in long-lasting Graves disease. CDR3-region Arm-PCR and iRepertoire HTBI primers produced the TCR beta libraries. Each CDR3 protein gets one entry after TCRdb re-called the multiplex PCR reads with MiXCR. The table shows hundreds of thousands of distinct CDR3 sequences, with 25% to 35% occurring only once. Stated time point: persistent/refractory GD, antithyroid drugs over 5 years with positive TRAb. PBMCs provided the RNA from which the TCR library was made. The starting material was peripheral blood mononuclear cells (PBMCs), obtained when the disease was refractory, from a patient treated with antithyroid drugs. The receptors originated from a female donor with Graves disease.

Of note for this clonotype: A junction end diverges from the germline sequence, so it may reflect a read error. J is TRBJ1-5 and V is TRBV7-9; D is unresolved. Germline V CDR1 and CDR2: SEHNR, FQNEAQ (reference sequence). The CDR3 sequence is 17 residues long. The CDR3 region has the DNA TGTGCCAGCAGCTTAGCGAAGGGAGGGTCGGCAAATCAGCCCCAGCGTTTT. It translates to CASSLAKGGSANQPQRF.

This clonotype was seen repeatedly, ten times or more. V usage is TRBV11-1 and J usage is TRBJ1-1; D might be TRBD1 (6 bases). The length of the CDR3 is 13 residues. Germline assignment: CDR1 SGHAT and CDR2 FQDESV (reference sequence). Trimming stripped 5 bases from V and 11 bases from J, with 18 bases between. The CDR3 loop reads CASSVLQGGTAFF. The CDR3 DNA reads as TGTGCCAGCAGCGTACTACAGGGTGGGACGGCTTTCTTT.

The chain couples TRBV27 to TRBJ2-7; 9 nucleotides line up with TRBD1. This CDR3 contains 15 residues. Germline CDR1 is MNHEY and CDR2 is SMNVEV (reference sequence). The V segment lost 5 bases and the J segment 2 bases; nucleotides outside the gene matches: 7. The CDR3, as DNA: TGTGCCAGCAGTCCGACCGACAGGGGGGCCTACGAGCAGTACTTC. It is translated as CASSPTDRGAYEQYF.

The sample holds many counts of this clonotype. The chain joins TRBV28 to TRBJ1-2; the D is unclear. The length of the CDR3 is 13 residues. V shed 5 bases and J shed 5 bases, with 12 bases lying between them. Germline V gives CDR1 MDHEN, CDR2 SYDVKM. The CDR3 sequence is CASSKDGRYGYTF. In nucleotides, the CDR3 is TGTGCCAGCAGTAAGGACGGACGATATGGCTACACCTTC.

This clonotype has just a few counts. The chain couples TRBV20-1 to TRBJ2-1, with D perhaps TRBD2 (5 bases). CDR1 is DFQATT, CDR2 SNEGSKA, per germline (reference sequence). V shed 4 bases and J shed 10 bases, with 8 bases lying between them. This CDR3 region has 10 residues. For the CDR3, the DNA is TGCAGTGCTACCAGGAGGGAGCAGTTCTTC. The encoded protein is CSATRREQFF.

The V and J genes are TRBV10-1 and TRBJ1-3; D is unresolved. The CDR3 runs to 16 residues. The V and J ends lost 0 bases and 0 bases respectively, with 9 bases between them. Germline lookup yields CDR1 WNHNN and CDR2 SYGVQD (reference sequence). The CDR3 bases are TGCGCCAGCAGTGAGTCCGGGGAGAGCTCTGGAAACACCATATATTTT. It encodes CASSESGESSGNTIYF.

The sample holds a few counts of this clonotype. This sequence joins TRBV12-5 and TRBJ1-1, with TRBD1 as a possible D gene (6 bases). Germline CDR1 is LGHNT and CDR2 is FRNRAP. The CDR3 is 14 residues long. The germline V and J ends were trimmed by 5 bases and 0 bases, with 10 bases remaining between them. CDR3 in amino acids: CASGATGLNTEAFF. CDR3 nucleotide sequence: TGTGCTAGTGGTGCGACAGGTTTGAACACTGAAGCTTTCTTT.

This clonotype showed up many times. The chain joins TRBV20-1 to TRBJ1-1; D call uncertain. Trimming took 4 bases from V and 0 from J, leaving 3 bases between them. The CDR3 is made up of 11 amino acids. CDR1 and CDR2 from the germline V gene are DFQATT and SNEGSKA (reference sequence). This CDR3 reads CSAKVNTEAFF. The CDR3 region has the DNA TGCAGTGCTAAGGTGAACACTGAAGCTTTCTTT.

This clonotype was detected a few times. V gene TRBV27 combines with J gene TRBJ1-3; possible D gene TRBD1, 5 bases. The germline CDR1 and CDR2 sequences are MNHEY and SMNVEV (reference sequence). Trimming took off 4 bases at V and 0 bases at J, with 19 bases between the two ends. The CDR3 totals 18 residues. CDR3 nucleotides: TGTGCCAGCAGTTCCTCCCTATTGCGACAGTCCTCTGGAAACACCATATATTTT. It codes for CASSSSLLRQSSGNTIYF.

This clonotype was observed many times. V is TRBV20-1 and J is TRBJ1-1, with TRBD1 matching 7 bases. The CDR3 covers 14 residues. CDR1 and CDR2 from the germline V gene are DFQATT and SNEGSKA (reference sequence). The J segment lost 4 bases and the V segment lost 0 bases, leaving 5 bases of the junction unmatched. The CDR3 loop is CSARDWTGGTEAFF. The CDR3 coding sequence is TGCAGTGCTAGAGATTGGACAGGCGGCACTGAAGCTTTCTTT.

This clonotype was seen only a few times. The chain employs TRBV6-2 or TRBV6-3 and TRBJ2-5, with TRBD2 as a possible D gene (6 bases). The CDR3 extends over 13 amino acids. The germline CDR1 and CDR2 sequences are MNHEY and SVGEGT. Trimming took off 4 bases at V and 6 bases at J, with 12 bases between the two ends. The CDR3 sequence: CASSFAGLQTQYF. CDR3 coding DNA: TGTGCCAGCAGTTTCGCGGGATTGCAGACCCAGTACTTC.

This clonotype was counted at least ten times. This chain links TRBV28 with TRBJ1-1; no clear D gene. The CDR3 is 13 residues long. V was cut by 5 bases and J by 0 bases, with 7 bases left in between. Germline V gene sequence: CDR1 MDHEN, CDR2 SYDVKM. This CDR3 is CASSPHLNTEAFF. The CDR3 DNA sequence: TGTGCCAGCAGTCCGCACCTGAACACTGAAGCTTTCTTT.

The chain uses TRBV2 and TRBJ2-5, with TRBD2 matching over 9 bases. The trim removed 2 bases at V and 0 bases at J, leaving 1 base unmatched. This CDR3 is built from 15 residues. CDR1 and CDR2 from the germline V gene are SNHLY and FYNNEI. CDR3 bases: TGTGCCAGCAGTGAAACTAGCGGGCACCAAGAGACCCAGTACTTC. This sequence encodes CASSETSGHQETQYF.

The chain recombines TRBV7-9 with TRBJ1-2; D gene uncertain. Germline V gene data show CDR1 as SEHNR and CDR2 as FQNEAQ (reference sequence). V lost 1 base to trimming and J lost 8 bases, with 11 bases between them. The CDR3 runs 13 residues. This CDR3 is CASSLGAAAGYTF. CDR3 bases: TGTGCCAGCAGCTTAGGGGCGGCGGCAGGCTACACCTTC.

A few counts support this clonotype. As DNA, the CDR3 is TGTGCCAGCAGCCAGGACCGCGGTGCGGTGAACACTGAAGCTTTCTTT. Translating it yields CASSQDRGAVNTEAFF. This chain connects TRBV14 to TRBJ1-1; D gene uncertain. V was trimmed by 3 bases and J by 0 bases, leaving 14 bases between them. CDR3 length equals 16 residues. Germline V gives CDR1 SGHDN, CDR2 FVKESK.

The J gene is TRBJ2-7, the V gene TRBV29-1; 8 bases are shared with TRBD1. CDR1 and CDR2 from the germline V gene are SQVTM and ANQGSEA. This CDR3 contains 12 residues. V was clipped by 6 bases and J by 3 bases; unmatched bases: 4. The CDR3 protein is CSVMTGDYEQYF. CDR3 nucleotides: TGCAGCGTGATGACAGGGGACTACGAGCAGTACTTC.

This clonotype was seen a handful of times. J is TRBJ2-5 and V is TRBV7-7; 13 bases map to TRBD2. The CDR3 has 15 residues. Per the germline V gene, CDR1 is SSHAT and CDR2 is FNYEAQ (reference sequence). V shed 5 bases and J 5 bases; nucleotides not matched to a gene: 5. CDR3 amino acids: CASSLGTSGKETQYF. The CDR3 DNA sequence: TGTGCCAGCAGCCTCGGGACTAGCGGGAAGGAGACCCAGTACTTC.

The CDR3 DNA reads as TGCAGCGTTAAGGCAAACACCGGGGAGCTGTTTTTT. It specifies CSVKANTGELFF. The chain has TRBV29-1 and TRBJ2-2, with D unresolved. Germline V gives CDR1 SQVTM, CDR2 ANQGSEA. The CDR3 spans 12 residues. V lost 5 bases to trimming and J lost 2 bases, with 6 bases between them.

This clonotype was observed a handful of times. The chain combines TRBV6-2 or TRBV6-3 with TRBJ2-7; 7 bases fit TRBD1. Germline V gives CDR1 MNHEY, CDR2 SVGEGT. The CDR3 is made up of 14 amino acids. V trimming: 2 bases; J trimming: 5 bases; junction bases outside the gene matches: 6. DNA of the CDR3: TGTGCCAGCAGTTACGATACAGGGGTGAACGAGCAGTACTTC. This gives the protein CASSYDTGVNEQYF.

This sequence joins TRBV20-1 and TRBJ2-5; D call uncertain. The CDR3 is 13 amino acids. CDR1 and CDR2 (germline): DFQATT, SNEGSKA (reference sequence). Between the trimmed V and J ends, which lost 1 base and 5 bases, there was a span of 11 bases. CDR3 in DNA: TGCAGTGCTAGAGTCCCGCAGGCTGAGACCCAGTACTTC. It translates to CSARVPQAETQYF.

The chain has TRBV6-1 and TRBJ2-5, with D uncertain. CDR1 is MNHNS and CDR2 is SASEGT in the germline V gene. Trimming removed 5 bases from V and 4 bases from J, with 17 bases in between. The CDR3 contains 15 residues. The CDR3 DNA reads TGTGCCAGCAGTACCCGACACATTTCGGGAGAGACCCAGTACTTC. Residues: CASSTRHISGETQYF.